The 10 T cell receptor beta chains presented below share a single source sample, sequenced in a study of T cells in Graves' hyperthyroidism and ophthalmopathy. RNA transcripts gave rise to amplified TCR beta CDR3 regions. The HTBI primer set served for first-round RT-PCR of the TCR CDR3. TCRdb fed the multiplex PCR reads into MiXCR, producing one record per CDR3 protein. The sample shows roughly 180,000 distinct CDR3 sequences, about 17% of them seen only once. Sequencing used blood. These receptors came from a woman between 50 and 59 years old with Graves' hyperthyroidism.

This clonotype was observed many times. This chain links TRBV20-1 with TRBJ2-1; 9 bases are a match to TRBD2. CDR3 length: 17 amino acids. The germline V gene encodes CDR1 DFQATT and CDR2 SNEGSKA (reference sequence). V trimming: 2 bases; J trimming: 0 bases; junction bases outside the gene matches: 8. The CDR3, as DNA: TGCAGTGCTAGAAAGGGACTAGCCTGGAGCTCCTACAATGAGCAGTTCTTC. It codes for CSARKGLAWSSYNEQFF.

The table lists this clonotype with many counts. The chain links TRBV6-2 or TRBV6-3 to TRBJ1-1; D may be TRBD1 (6 bases). The CDR3 sequence is 15 residues long. Germline V gene sequence: CDR1 MNHEY, CDR2 SVGEGT. V lost 4 bases, J lost 3 bases, and 15 bases lay in between. CDR3 in amino acids: CASSSYRAGDTEAFF. Written as DNA, the CDR3 is TGTGCCAGCAGTTCCTACAGGGCGGGGGACACTGAAGCTTTCTTT.

V usage is TRBV12-3 or TRBV12-4 and J usage is TRBJ1-4; D may be TRBD1 (6 bases). The CDR3 spans 14 residues. The germline V and J ends were trimmed by 3 bases and 5 bases, with 10 bases remaining between them. The CDR3 DNA reads as TGTGCCAGCAGTTTTCAGGGGCGCAATGAAAAACTGTTTTTT. Residues: CASSFQGRNEKLFF.

In regard to this clonotype: A single base separates this from a much larger clone, so it may be a read error. The chain carries TRBV9 and TRBJ2-5, with D perhaps assigned TRBD1 or TRBD2 (5 bases each). Trimming removed 4 bases from V and 5 bases from J, with 18 bases in between. This CDR3 is 15 amino acids long. The V gene's germline CDR1 is SGDLS and CDR2 YYNGEE. The CDR3 loop is CASSPRDLKGETQYF. DNA for the CDR3: TGTGCCAGCAGCCCCCGGGACCTCAAGGGCGAGACCCAGTACTTC.

This clonotype was counted ten times or more. The rearrangement uses TRBV6-1 and TRBJ1-1; D gene unclear. The CDR3 contains 16 residues. CDR1 and CDR2 (germline): MNHNS, SASEGT. The V gene lost 2 bases and the J gene lost 8 bases, with 21 bases spanning the gap. The CDR3 DNA sequence: TGTGCCAGCAGTGAAAAACGATTAGGGCAGGCCGAGGAAGCTTTCTTT. Protein product: CASSEKRLGQAEEAFF.

The V gene is TRBV28, the J gene TRBJ1-1; D gene uncertain. This CDR3 has 13 amino acids. Germline values: CDR1 MDHEN, CDR2 SYDVKM. V was trimmed by 7 bases and J by 9 bases, leaving 18 bases between them. The CDR3 here is CASTLPALKQAFF. The DNA of the CDR3 is TGTGCCAGCACCCTCCCAGCACTCAAGCAAGCTTTCTTT.

The J gene is TRBJ2-5, the V gene TRBV7-9; TRBD2 matches 9 bases. The V and J ends lost 7 bases and 5 bases, in that order; junction bases with no gene match: 23. Germline V gene lookup returns CDR1 SEHNR and CDR2 FQNEAQ (reference sequence). The CDR3 is made up of 19 amino acids. The CDR3 coding sequence is TGTGCCAGCACCGTGAATTGGCGGGGGGGCCATGGGGCTCCGGAGACCCAGTACTTC. Its protein product is CASTVNWRGGHGAPETQYF.

The chain links TRBV5-4 to TRBJ2-1; tentative D call: TRBD1 (5 bases). V was trimmed by 0 bases and J by 12 bases, leaving 16 bases between them. CDR3 size: 14 residues. Germline-derived CDR1 and CDR2 are SGHNT and YYREEE (reference sequence). Here the CDR3 reads CASSLGLEAGWQFF. The CDR3 coding sequence is TGTGCCAGCAGCTTGGGCCTAGAAGCAGGGTGGCAGTTCTTC.

For this clonotype: Given a much more abundant clone one base away, this may be a read error. The chain has TRBV9 and TRBJ1-4; D unclear. This CDR3 is built from 14 residues. Germline V CDR1 and CDR2: SGDLS, YYNGEE. Trimming cost V 4 bases and J 1 base, with 8 bases left between them. The CDR3: CASSLYETNEKLFF. The CDR3 DNA reads TGTGCCAGCAGCTTATACGAAACTAATGAAAAACTGTTTTTT.

This clonotype came up a few times. As the CDR3 is not closed by the conserved phenylalanine or tryptophan, this likely results from a read error. Because the CDR3's place on the DNA is in doubt, the DNA is left out and the CDR3 is given as listed by TCRdb. J is TRBJ1-2 and V is TRBV7-2; TRBD1 reflects the table's D call only, with no check against the DNA. Ends included, the CDR3 has 13 residues. CDR1 is SGHTA, CDR2 FQGNSA, per germline. CDR3 protein: CASSLEGRYGYAL.